These 17 T cell receptor beta chains were sequenced from one sample in a study of response to subunit inactivated influenza vaccine. TCRdb reanalysed the RT-PCR reads using MiXCR and keeps one entry per CDR3 protein. This sample carries about 500,000 distinct CDR3 sequences, 16% of them seen once, and the ten largest clones take roughly 3%. The material was CD4+ T cells sorted from PBMCs, obtained around 25 months after vaccination. The source is a man aged 45 to 70 who received an inactivated influenza vaccine.

This clonotype turned up a few times. The V call is TRBV4-3, the J call TRBJ2-2, with TRBD1 matching over 9 bases. Germline V lookup: CDR1 LGHNA, CDR2 YSLEER. The CDR3 is 15 amino acids. After removal of 0 bases from V and 4 bases from J, the junction contained 0 bases not matched to a gene. CDR3 DNA: TGCGCCAGCAGCCAAGAGGGACAGGGCACCGGGGAGCTGTTTTTT. This gives the protein CASSQEGQGTGELFF.

This clonotype was counted ten times or more. V gene TRBV5-1 combines with J gene TRBJ2-2; D is tentatively TRBD1 or TRBD2 (5 bases each). CDR1 and CDR2 from the germline V gene are SGHRS and YFSETQ. This CDR3 contains 14 residues. V was trimmed by 4 bases and J by 8 bases, leaving 15 bases between them. The CDR3 bases are TGCGCCAGCAGCCAAGGGACCAGTACTGGGGAGCTGTTTTTT. This translates into CASSQGTSTGELFF.

Only a few counts were recorded for this clonotype. The rearrangement joins TRBV20-1 to TRBJ2-5; D possibly uses TRBD1 or TRBD2 (5 bases each). This CDR3 is 12 amino acids long. V dropped 6 bases and J dropped 5 bases, with 13 bases sitting between them. Looked up from germline, CDR1 is DFQATT and CDR2 is SNEGSKA (reference sequence). CDR3 DNA sequence: TGCAGTGCCGGTTGGGGGACGGAGACCCAGTACTTC. This gives the protein CSAGWGTETQYF.

The table lists this clonotype with a few counts. In nucleotides, the CDR3 is TGTGCCAGCAGCTTCTTTCGGACAGTGAACACTGAAGCTTTCTTT. Residues: CASSFFRTVNTEAFF. V is TRBV7-2 and J is TRBJ1-1, with D possibly matching TRBD1 (6 bases). Germline V gene lookup returns CDR1 SGHTA and CDR2 FQGNSA. There are 15 residues in the CDR3. V lost 3 bases to trimming and J lost 0 bases, with 11 bases between them. Using reference TRBV7-2 and TRBJ1-1 for the parts outside the CDR3, the full variable domain is GAGVSQSPSNKVTEKGKDVELRCDPISGHTALYWYRQSLGQGLEFLIYFQGNSAPDKSGLPSDRFSAERTGGSVSTLTIQRTQQEDSAVYLCASSFFRTVNTEAFFGQGTRLTVV.

The chain has TRBV7-8 and TRBJ2-5; a weak D match, TRBD1 (6 bases). V was trimmed by 1 base and J by 4 bases, leaving 10 bases between them. The CDR3 spans 14 residues. Germline CDR1 reads SGHVS; CDR2 reads FQNEAQ. CDR3 sequence: CASSLGVGGETQYF. CDR3 coding DNA: TGTGCCAGCAGCTTAGGGGTAGGGGGAGAGACCCAGTACTTC.

This clonotype occurred a few times. The rearrangement links TRBV12-3 or TRBV12-4 to TRBJ1-1; no clear D. The CDR3 loop spans 14 amino acids. V lost 5 bases to trimming and J lost 0 bases, with 10 bases between them. For the CDR3, the DNA is TGTGCCAGCAGTGCTAGAAGTTTGAACACTGAAGCTTTCTTT. This codes for CASSARSLNTEAFF.

The rearrangement joins TRBV27 to TRBJ2-5; possibly TRBD1 or TRBD2 for D (6 bases each). Deletions cut 4 bases from V and 0 bases from J, with 12 bases between. The length of the CDR3 is 15 residues. The germline V gene encodes CDR1 MNHEY and CDR2 SMNVEV (reference sequence). DNA for the CDR3: TGTGCCAGCAGTTATGGCGGGACAAACCAAGAGACCCAGTACTTC. It encodes CASSYGGTNQETQYF.

The CDR3 DNA reads TGTGCCAGCAGTTCCCAATGGGGGGCAGGGCGTCGAGAGACCCAGTACTTC. As protein: CASSSQWGAGRRETQYF. The V call is TRBV27, the J call TRBJ2-5, with D possibly being TRBD1 or TRBD2 (6 bases each). Germline V gene data show CDR1 as MNHEY and CDR2 as SMNVEV (reference sequence). The germline V and J ends were trimmed by 4 bases and 4 bases, with 22 bases remaining between them. The CDR3 runs to 17 residues.

This clonotype appeared a few times. The chain combines TRBV25-1 with TRBJ2-5; 9 bases map to TRBD1. This CDR3 has 14 residues. Germline V gene data show CDR1 as MGHDK and CDR2 as SYGVNS. Trimming removed 4 bases from V and 5 bases from J; junction bases left unmatched: 5. CDR3: CASSGTGGWETQYF. The DNA for the CDR3 is TGTGCCAGCAGTGGAACAGGGGGCTGGGAGACCCAGTACTTC.

This clonotype was counted between two and nine times. The chain employs TRBV7-2 and TRBJ2-7, with D maybe TRBD1 (6 bases). Germline V gene sequence: CDR1 SGHTA, CDR2 FQGNSA. The ends were cut back, 7 bases at V and 3 bases at J, with 19 bases in the middle. This CDR3 contains 15 residues. CDR3 sequence (DNA): TGTGCCAGCATCAAGCGACCGGGACACTTCTACGAGCAGTACTTC. This codes for CASIKRPGHFYEQYF.

Only a few counts were recorded for this clonotype. This chain connects TRBV6-2 or TRBV6-3 to TRBJ1-5, with D possibly being TRBD1 (6 bases). V was shortened by 10 bases and J by 0 bases, with 19 bases between the two germline ends. CDR3 length: 16 amino acids. CDR1 MNHEY and CDR2 SVGEGT come from the germline V gene. The CDR3 DNA follows: TGTGCCACTACCCCGGCCAGGGGTGGTAGCAATCAGCCCCAGCATTTT. It codes for CATTPARGGSNQPQHF.

This clonotype was counted between two and nine times. This sequence joins TRBV12-3 or TRBV12-4 and TRBJ2-1, with 8 nucleotides matching TRBD2. This CDR3 is built from 15 residues. The J segment lost 1 base and the V segment lost 6 bases, leaving 5 bases of the junction unmatched. The CDR3 coding sequence is TGTGCCAGCAGCGGCGGGGGGCTATCCTACAATGAGCAGTTCTTC. The encoded protein is CASSGGGLSYNEQFF.

The chain employs TRBV19 and TRBJ2-7, with TRBD2 matching 9 bases. The CDR3 extends over 15 amino acids. CDR1 and CDR2 (germline): LNHDA, SQIVND (reference sequence). The V segment lost 3 bases and the J segment 0 bases; nucleotides outside the gene matches: 3. The CDR3 loop reads CASSMTSGSSYEQYF. DNA for the CDR3: TGTGCCAGTAGTATGACTAGCGGCAGCTCCTACGAGCAGTACTTC.

This clonotype was found a few times. The CDR3 DNA reads TGTGCCAGCAGCTTGGTTGACAGGGATCTTTTTGGCTACACCTTC. It yields the protein CASSLVDRDLFGYTF. The V gene is TRBV5-6, the J gene TRBJ1-2, with 7 bases matching TRBD1. CDR3 length: 15 residues. Germline CDR1 reads SGHDT; CDR2 reads YYEEEE. V dropped 0 bases and J dropped 7; count of bases not matched to a gene: 9.

This clonotype was seen more than once but under ten times. This chain uses TRBV20-1 with TRBJ2-1, with 12 positions matching TRBD2. Per the germline V gene, CDR1 is DFQATT and CDR2 is SNEGSKA (reference sequence). This CDR3 contains 14 residues. CDR3 protein: CSYGTSGFYNEQFF. The CDR3 DNA sequence: TGCAGCTACGGGACTAGCGGGTTCTACAATGAGCAGTTCTTC.

V gene TRBV12-3 or TRBV12-4 combines with J gene TRBJ1-4, with 8 nucleotides matching TRBD1. With V trimmed by 7 bases and J by 6 bases, 7 bases remained unmatched. The CDR3 runs to 14 residues. CDR3 in amino acids: CASTKDRVYEKLFF. DNA for the CDR3: TGTGCCAGCACTAAGGACAGGGTATATGAAAAACTGTTTTTT.

This clonotype was detected only a few times. The chain links TRBV29-1 to TRBJ1-1; D gene unclear. CDR3 size: 12 residues. Germline V lookup: CDR1 SQVTM, CDR2 ANQGSEA. The ends were cut back, 5 bases at V and 4 bases at J, with 11 bases in the middle. Written as DNA, the CDR3 is TGCAGCGTTAAAGGAGTAGCCACTGAAGCTTTCTTT. Translating it yields CSVKGVATEAFF. Complete variable domain (other parts from reference TRBV29-1 and TRBJ1-1): SAVISQKPSRDICQRGTSLTIQCQVDSQVTMMFWYRQQPGQSLTLIATANQGSEATYESGFVIDKFPISRPNLTFSTLTVSNMSPEDSSIYLCSVKGVATEAFFGQGTRLTVV.